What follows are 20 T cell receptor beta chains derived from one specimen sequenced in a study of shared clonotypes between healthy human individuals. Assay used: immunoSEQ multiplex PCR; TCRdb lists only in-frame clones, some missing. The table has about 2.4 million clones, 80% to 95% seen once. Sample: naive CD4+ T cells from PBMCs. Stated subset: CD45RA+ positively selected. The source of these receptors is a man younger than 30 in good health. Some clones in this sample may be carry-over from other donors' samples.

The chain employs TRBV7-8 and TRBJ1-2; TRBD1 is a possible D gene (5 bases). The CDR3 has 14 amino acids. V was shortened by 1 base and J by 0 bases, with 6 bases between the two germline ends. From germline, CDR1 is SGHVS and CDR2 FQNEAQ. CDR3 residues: CASSLGTSNYGYTF. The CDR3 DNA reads TGTGCCAGCAGCTTAGGGACATCTAACTATGGCTACACCTTC.

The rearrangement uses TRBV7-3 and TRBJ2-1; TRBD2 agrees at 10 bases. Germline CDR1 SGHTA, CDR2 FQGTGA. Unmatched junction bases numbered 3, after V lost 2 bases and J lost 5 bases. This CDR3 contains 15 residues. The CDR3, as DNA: TGTGCCAGCAGCTTATGGACTAGCGGACACAATGAGCAGTTCTTC. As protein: CASSLWTSGHNEQFF. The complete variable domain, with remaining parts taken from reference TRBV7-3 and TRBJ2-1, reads GAGVSQTPSNKVTEKGKYVELRCDPISGHTALYWYRQSLGQGPEFLIYFQGTGAADDSGLPNDRFFAVRPEGSVSTLKIQRTERGDSAVYLCASSLWTSGHNEQFFGPGTRLTVL.

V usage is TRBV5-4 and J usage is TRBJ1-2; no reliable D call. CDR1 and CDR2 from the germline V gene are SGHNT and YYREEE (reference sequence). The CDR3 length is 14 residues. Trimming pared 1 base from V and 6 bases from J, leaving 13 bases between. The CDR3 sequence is CASSLKLGGHGYTF. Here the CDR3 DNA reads TGTGCCAGCAGCTTGAAATTAGGAGGGCATGGCTACACCTTC.

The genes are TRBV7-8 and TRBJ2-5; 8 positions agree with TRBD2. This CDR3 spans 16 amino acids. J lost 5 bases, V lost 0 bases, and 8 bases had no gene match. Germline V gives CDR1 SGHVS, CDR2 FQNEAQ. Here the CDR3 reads CASSLAASGLRETQYF. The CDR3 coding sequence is TGTGCCAGCAGCTTAGCAGCTAGCGGGCTCAGGGAGACCCAGTACTTC.

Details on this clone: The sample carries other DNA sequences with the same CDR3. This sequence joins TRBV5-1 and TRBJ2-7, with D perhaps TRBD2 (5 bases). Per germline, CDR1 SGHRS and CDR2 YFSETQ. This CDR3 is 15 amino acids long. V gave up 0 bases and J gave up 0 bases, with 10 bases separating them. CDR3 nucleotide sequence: TGCGCCAGCAGCTTGGGACAAACTAGCTCCTACGAGCAGTACTTC. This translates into CASSLGQTSSYEQYF. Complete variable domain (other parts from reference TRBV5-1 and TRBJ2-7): KAGVTQTPRYLIKTRGQQVTLSCSPISGHRSVSWYQQTPGQGLQFLFEYFSETQRNKGNFPGRFSGRQFSNSRSEMNVSTLELGDSALYLCASSLGQTSSYEQYFGPGTRLTVT.

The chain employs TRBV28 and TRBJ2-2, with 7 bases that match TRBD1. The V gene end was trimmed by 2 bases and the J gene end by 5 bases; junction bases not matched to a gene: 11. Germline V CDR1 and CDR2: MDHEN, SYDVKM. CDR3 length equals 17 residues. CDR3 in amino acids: CASSLVERTGPTGELFF. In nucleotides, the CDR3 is TGTGCCAGCAGTTTAGTGGAGCGGACAGGCCCGACCGGGGAGCTGTTTTTT.

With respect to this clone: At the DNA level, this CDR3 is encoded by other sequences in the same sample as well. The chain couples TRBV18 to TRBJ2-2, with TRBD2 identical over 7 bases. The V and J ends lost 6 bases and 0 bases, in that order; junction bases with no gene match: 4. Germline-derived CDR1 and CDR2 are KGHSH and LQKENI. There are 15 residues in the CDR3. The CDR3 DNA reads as TGTGCCAGCTCCCCGGGGGGTACGAACACCGGGGAGCTGTTTTTT. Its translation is CASSPGGTNTGELFF.

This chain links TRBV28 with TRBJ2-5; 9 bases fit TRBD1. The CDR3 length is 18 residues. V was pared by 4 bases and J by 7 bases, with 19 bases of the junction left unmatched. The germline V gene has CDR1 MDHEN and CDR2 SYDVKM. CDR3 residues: CASSSPGQGVSVTGTQYF. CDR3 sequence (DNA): TGTGCCAGCAGTTCCCCGGGACAGGGTGTTTCTGTTACAGGGACCCAGTACTTC.

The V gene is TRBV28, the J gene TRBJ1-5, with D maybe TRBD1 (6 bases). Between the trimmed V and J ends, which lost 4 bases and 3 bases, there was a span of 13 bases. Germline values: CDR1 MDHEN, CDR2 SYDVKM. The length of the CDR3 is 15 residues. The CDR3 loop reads CASSSPTGLNQPQHF. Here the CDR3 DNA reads TGTGCCAGCAGTTCGCCCACAGGGCTCAATCAGCCCCAGCATTTT. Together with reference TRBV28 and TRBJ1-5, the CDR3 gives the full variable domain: DVKVTQSSRYLVKRTGEKVFLECVQDMDHENMFWYRQDPGLGLRLIYFSYDVKMKEKGDIPEGYSVSREKKERFSLILESASTNQTSMYLCASSSPTGLNQPQHFGDGTRLSIL.

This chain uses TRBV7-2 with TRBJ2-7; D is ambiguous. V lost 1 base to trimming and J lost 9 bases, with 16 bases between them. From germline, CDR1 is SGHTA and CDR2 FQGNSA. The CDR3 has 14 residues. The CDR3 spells CASSLGVVSVGQYF. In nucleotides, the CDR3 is TGTGCCAGCAGCTTAGGTGTCGTTTCCGTCGGGCAGTACTTC.

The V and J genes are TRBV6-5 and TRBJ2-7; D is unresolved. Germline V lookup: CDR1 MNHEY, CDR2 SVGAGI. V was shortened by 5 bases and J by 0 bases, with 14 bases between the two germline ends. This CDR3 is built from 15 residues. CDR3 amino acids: CASSPDPASSYEQYF. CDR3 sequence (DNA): TGTGCCAGCAGTCCTGACCCGGCCAGCTCCTACGAGCAGTACTTC.

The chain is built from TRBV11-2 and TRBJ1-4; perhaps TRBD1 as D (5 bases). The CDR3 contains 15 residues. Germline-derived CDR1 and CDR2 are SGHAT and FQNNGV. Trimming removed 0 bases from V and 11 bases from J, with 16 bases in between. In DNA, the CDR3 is TGTGCCAGCAGCTTAGAATCAGACAGTGGAGGGAAACTGTTTTTT. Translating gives CASSLESDSGGKLFF.

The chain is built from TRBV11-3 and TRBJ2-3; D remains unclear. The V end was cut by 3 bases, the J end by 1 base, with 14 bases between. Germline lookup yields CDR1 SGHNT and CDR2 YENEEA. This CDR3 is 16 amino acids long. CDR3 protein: CASSFDFMTGTDTQYF. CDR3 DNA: TGTGCCAGCAGCTTCGACTTTATGACTGGCACAGATACGCAGTATTTT.

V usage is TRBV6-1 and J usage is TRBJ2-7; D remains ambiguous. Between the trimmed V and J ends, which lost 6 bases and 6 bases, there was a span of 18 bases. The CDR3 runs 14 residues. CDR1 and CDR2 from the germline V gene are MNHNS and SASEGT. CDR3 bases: TGTGCCAGCAGGGATAGAGCGCGGTTAGCCGAGCAGTACTTC. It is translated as CASRDRARLAEQYF.

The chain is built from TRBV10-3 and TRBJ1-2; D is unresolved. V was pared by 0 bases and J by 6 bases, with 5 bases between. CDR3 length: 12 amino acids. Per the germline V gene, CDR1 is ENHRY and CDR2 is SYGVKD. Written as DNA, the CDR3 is TGTGCCATCAGTGAGTCCGGCGATGGCTACACCTTC. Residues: CAISESGDGYTF.

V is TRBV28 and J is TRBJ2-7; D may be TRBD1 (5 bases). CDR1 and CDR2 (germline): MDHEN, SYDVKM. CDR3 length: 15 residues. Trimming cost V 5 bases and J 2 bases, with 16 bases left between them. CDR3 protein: CASSPLSVGAYEQYF. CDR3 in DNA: TGTGCCAGCAGTCCCCTCTCGGTAGGGGCCTACGAGCAGTACTTC.

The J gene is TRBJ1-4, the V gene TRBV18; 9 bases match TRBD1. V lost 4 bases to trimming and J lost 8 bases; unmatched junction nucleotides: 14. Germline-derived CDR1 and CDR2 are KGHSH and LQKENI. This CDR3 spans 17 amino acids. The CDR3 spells CASSLGTGIGGGEKLFF. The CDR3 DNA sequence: TGTGCCAGCTCACTCGGGACAGGGATCGGGGGAGGCGAAAAACTGTTTTTT.

CDR3 sequence: CASSLDARGRGLTEAFF. The DNA of the CDR3 is TGTGCCAGCAGCTTAGACGCGAGGGGAAGGGGTTTAACTGAAGCTTTCTTT. This chain joins TRBV11-2 and TRBJ1-1; D may be TRBD1 (5 bases). The CDR3 is 17 amino acids. Germline V lookup: CDR1 SGHAT, CDR2 FQNNGV. The germline V and J ends were trimmed by 0 bases and 5 bases, with 19 bases remaining between them.

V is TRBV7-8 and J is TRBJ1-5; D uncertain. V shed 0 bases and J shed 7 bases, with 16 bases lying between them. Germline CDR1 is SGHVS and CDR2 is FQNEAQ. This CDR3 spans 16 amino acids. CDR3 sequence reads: CASSLARLTLGQPQHF. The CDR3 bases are TGTGCCAGCAGCTTAGCTCGGCTAACCCTGGGCCAGCCCCAGCATTTT.

CDR3 protein: CATSKLAETTDTQYF. For the CDR3, the DNA is TGTGCCACCAGCAAACTAGCAGAGACCACAGATACGCAGTATTTT. The chain combines TRBV15 with TRBJ2-3; possibly TRBD2 for D (6 bases). Germline assignment: CDR1 LNHNV and CDR2 YYDKDF (reference sequence). This CDR3 contains 15 residues. With 4 bases removed from V and 2 bases from J, the gap between germline ends came to 13 bases.